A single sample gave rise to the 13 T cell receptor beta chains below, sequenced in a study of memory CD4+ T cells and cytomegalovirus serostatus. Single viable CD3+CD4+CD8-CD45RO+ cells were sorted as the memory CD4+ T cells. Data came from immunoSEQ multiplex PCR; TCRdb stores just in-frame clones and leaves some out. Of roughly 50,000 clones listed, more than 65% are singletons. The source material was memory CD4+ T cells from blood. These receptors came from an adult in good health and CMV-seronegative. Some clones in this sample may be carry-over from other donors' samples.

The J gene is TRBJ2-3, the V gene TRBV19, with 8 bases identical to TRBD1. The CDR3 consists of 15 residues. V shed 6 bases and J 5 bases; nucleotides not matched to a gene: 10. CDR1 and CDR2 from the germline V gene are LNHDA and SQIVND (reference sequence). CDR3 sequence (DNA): TGTGCCAGTAGCCTTGGACAGGGCTTAGGAGATACGCAGTATTTT. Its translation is CASSLGQGLGDTQYF.

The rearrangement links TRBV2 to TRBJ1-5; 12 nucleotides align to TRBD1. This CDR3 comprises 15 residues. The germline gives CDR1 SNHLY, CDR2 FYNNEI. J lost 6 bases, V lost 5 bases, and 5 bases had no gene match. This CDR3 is CASSRDRGRGQPQHF. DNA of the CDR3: TGTGCCAGCAGTAGGGACAGGGGGCGAGGTCAGCCCCAGCATTTT.

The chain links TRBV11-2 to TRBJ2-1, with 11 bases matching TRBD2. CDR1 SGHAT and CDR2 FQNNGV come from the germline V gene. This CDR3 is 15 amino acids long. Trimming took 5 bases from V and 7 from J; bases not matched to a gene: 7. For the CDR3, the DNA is TGTGCCAGCAGCCTTAGCGGGAGGGCATTGAATGAGCAGTTCTTC. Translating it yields CASSLSGRALNEQFF.

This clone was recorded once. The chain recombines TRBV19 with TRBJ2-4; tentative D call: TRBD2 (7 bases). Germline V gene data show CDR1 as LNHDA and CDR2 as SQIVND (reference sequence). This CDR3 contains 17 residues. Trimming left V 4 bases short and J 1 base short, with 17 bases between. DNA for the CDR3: TGTGCCAGTAGTAGCCTCGGGGGGCTCACGGCCAAAAACATTCAGTACTTC. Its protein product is CASSSLGGLTAKNIQYF.

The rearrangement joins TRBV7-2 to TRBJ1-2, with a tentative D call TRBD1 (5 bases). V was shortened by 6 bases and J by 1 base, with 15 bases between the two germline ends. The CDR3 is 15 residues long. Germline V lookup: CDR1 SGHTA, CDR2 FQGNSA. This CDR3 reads CASSPIQDFNYGYTF. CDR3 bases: TGTGCCAGCAGTCCAATACAGGATTTTAACTATGGCTACACCTTC.

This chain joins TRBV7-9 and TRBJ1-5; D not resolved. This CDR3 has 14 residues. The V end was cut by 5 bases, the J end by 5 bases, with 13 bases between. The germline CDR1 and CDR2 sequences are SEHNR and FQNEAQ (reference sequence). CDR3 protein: CASSHDGYDQPQHF. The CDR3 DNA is TGTGCCAGCAGCCATGACGGGTACGATCAGCCCCAGCATTTT.

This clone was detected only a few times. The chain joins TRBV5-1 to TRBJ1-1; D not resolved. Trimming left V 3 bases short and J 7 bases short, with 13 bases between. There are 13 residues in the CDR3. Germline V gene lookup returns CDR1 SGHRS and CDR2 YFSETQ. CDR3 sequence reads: CASSSTSLGEAFF. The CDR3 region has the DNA TGCGCCAGCAGCTCCACTTCCTTGGGTGAAGCTTTCTTT. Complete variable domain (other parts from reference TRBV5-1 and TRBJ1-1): KAGVTQTPRYLIKTRGQQVTLSCSPISGHRSVSWYQQTPGQGLQFLFEYFSETQRNKGNFPGRFSGRQFSNSRSEMNVSTLELGDSALYLCASSSTSLGEAFFGQGTRLTVV.

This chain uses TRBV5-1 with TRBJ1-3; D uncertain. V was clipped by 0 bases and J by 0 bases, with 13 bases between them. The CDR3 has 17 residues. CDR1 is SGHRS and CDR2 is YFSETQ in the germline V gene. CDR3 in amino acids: CASSLALAAVSGNTIYF. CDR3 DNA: TGCGCCAGCAGCTTGGCCTTGGCAGCAGTCTCTGGAAACACCATATATTTT.

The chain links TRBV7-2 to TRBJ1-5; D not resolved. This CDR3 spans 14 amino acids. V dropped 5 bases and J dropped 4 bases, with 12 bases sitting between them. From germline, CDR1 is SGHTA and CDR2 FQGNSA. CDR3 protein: CASSVSGRNQPQHF. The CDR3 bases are TGTGCCAGCAGCGTCTCCGGGAGGAATCAGCCCCAGCATTTT.

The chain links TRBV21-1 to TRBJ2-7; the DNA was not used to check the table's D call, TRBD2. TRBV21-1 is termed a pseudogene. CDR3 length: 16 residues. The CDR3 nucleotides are TGTGCCAGCAGCAAAGCGCTGGGACTAGCTGGCTACGAGCAGTACTTC. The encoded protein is CASSKALGLAGYEQYF.

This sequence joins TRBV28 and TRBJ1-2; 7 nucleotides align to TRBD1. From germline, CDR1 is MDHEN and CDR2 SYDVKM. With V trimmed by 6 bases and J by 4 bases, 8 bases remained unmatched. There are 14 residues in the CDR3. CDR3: CASSLTGYGYGYTF. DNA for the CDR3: TGTGCCAGCAGCCTGACAGGGTACGGCTATGGCTACACCTTC.

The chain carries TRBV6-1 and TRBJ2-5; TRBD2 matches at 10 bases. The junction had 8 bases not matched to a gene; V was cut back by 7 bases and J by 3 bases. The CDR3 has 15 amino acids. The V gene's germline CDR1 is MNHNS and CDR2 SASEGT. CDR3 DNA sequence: TGTGCCAGCACCGGGGGAGGACTAGCGGAAGAGACCCAGTACTTC. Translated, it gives CASTGGGLAEETQYF.

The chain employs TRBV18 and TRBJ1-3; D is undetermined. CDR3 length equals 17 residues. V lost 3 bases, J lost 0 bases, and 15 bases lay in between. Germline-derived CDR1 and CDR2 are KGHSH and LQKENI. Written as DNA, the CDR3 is TGTGCCAGCTCACCGTCTCTAGGGAGTCGCTCTGGAAACACCATATATTTT. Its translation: CASSPSLGSRSGNTIYF.